This paragraph covers one T cell receptor beta chain sequence. No cognate antigen has been identified for it. No base qualities exist here, and no much larger clone lies one base off it. The library was generated by the immunoSEQ multiplex PCR assay. A mixture of 60 forward primers for TCR Vbeta segments and 13 reverse primers for TCR Jbeta segments was used in the multiplex PCR. Amplification of the CDR3 region of rearranged TCR beta genes was performed with a multiplex PCR assay on genomic DNA. The Illumina HiSeq System was used to sequence the amplified TCR beta libraries as 87-base-pair reads. The authors processed their data as follows. In a later analysis, around 80 million unique TCR beta chains were counted across the approximately 620 repertoires, and roughly 10 million of these chains were shared by at least two donors. Raw reads were error-corrected and collapsed into unique sequences with a nearest-neighbor algorithm that merged closely related sequences to remove PCR and sequencing errors. Alignment of CDR3 sequences to IMGT reference sequences was used to assign V, D and J gene segments. For a sequence to be retained, at least a six-nucleotide match to both a V gene segment and a J gene segment was required. A rearrangement was called productive if the CDR3 had no stop codons and remained in frame with V and J, and every other rearrangement was called non-productive. Following IMGT convention, CDR3 was defined as the stretch from the second conserved V-encoded cysteine to the conserved J-encoded phenylalanine. In an earlier analysis of more than 550 of the donors, sequences lacking an unambiguous match to a single V gene segment were excluded. In an earlier analysis of almost 600 of the donors, a V segment was called functional when productive rearrangements were above 56.7%, and segregating when the standard deviation between donors exceeded 5%. A statistical classification framework was developed to diagnose cytomegalovirus status using the catalog of TCR beta chain sequences. V and J gene assignment, in a later analysis, came from comparing TCR nucleotide sequences with IMGT/GENE-DB human TR gene sequences. In a later analysis, CDR3 sequences and most-parsimonious VDJ recombination scenarios were assigned using the TCRdist pipeline. In a later analysis, every TCR beta chain was defined by the combination of its CDR3 amino acid sequence and its V-gene family, and reads without a unique V-gene family were dropped. As a way to deal with suspected cross-contamination and a sequencing artifact, a later analysis dropped 592 nucleotide sequences that were highly shared and had low generation probability. In a later analysis, a clonal expansion index was calculated for each public chain from normalized within-repertoire ranks of inferred template counts. In a later analysis, generation probabilities were computed using a VDJ recombination model fitted to out-of-frame rearrangements, and the results were checked against IGoR. In a later analysis, hypergeometric tests were used to score TCR-TCR, TCR-HLA and TCR-CMV co-occurrence, with a repertoire-size bias correction applied to TCR pairs. In a later analysis, false discovery rates were estimated by permuting HLA or CMV assignments 20 times. In a later analysis, co-occurring TCRs were grouped with DBSCAN, and TCRdist sequence similarity was added when clustering was performed within HLA-allele-positive subsets. For co-occurrence clustering, repertoires with fewer than 30,000 or more than 120,000 public chains were excluded, along with roughly 5 repertoires with anomalous nucleotide sharing. The source is immuneACCESS, and TCRdb retained only in-frame sequences with V and J called. Part of the clones is not carried over; for the studies checked, unresolved V genes explain less than half of this, and the remainder is unexplained. V and J calls and clone size come straight from that table; D and trimming were deduced from the DNA. The sample table records about 150,000 clones; 60% to 85% of these occur just once. The ten largest make up roughly an eighth of the sample.

The data were obtained in a study of cytomegalovirus exposure and HLA in healthy donors (dated by TCRdb to the late 2010s). About the study as a whole: An earlier analysis of approximately 640 of the donors reported 250 to 350 Gb of sequence data and 100 million to 130 million unique TCR beta sequences from about 180 million T cells. Rather than drawing on any new phenotypic data, the later analysis identified candidate immune exposures from TCR beta sequences and the way those sequences occurred across donors. Donor age, sex, ethnicity and CMV serostatus were compiled alongside the repertoire data. Genome-wide SNP genotypes for about 60% of the 666 donors were used in a later genetic analysis, which treated that subset as a discovery cohort. To decide whether each TCR beta V gene segment behaved as functional or pseudogenic, an earlier analysis of 587 of the donors relied on high-throughput TCR beta sequencing. A later analysis re-examined previously published TCR beta repertoires from hundreds of donors and added high-resolution HLA genotyping to investigate patterns of TCR occurrence. Class I and class II HLA loci were covered by the typing at four-digit resolution. All discovery cohort repertoires had been generated on a single sequencing platform. Along with the approximately 700-subject first cohort, a separate validation cohort of some 130 different subjects was used. The number of donors typed differed by locus, with about 629-630 for A, B, C, DRB1 and DQB1, 522 for DQA1, 606 for DPA1, and approximately 470 for DPB1. The study aimed to test whether cataloging public T cell receptors could reveal signatures of past pathogen exposure. Several DR-DQ haplotypes were handled as single units for association and clustering because linkage in the cohort was strong. An early release covering roughly 600 HLA-typed donors comprised about 310 gigabases of sequencing data and roughly 85 million unique TCR sequences. High-throughput TCR immunosequencing, statistical association of individual TCRs with disease status, and machine learning were combined to predict cytomegalovirus infection status. The genetic ancestry cluster associated with self-reported Caucasian donors included 70% to 85% of the 398 genotyped donors. The study profiled the T cell repertoires of some 610 subjects by immunosequencing and related them to cytomegalovirus serostatus. Among some 410 genotyped donors of the cohort, an average of approximately 240,000 unique TCR beta nucleotide sequences were sequenced per donor, 15% to 20% of them non-productive. What the study reported, not specific to this receptor: The presence/absence analyses assumed that sequencing depth was roughly uniform across donors, and that assumption may not be true. An earlier analysis of approximately 570 of the donors showed that most TCR beta V segments appeared in productive rearrangements either about 90% or about 30% of the time, which broadly matched IMGT annotations. The sequencing pipeline was judged likely to have produced a cluster of highly shared sequence variants as a technical artifact. A later analysis associated 16,951 TCR beta sequences with specific HLA alleles at a false discovery rate of 0.05. V-gene and J-gene trimming of TCR beta chains was associated with a missense DCLRE1C variant in a later genetic analysis, and the association was replicated in an independent cohort. Compared with the approximately 670-donor mean, donors in an Asian-associated ancestry cluster had fewer N-insertions in productive TCRs, according to a later genetic analysis. Several of the top co-occurrence clusters appeared to be linked to parvovirus B19, influenza, CMV and Epstein-Barr virus, according to a later analysis. Because HLA typing was unavailable for some donors at each locus, only the typed subset was used in association tests. Correlated functional status among segregating V segments might reflect linkage disequilibrium, but an unknown experimental factor could not be ruled out. When HLA alleles, especially DR and DQ, strongly co-occurred, TCR associations were difficult to assign to individual alleles. In vitro tests confirmed that three of the cytomegalovirus-associated TCR beta chains recognize cytomegalovirus antigens. A further reported finding was that TCR beta sequences accurately predicted the HLA-A and HLA-B alleles for most subjects in the first cohort. The study listed 164 TCR beta chains as associated with cytomegalovirus. In this cohort, only TCR beta chains were sequenced, and detectable features were limited by the absence of alpha or paired-chain data. The classifier was reported to diagnose cytomegalovirus status with high specificity and sensitivity in both the original and validation cohorts. While some public TCRs were present in many individuals, most TCR sequences turned up only very rarely across donors. CMV serostatus was the only immune exposure information available for the cohort. According to a later analysis, TCR association rates differed among HLA loci, with DRB1 alleles showing the most associated TCRs and HLA-C alleles showing the fewest. In a later analysis, HLA-associated TCR beta chains showed more clonal expansion and lower generation probabilities than non-associated chains that were equally common. In a later analysis, most CMV-associated TCR beta chains were found to appear HLA-restricted, with HLA associations seemingly driven largely by CMV exposure. The earlier analysis of a few hundred of the donors excluded approximately 17 rarely observed V segments, including chromosome 9 orphons, because counts were too low. It was suggested by the authors that the approach could potentially be generalized to other disease states and immunological phenotypes.

The cohort comprised around 700 healthy bone marrow donors. All cohort members were sampled while nominally healthy, although unrecorded immune exposures were likely present. The donor was CMV seropositive and was included in the group of 250 to 300 seropositive cohort members. A peripheral blood sample was collected from each donor, and TCR beta sequencing was performed on peripheral blood mononuclear cells. The Qiagen DNeasy Blood Extraction Kit was used to extract genomic DNA from the blood cell samples. This clonotype was obtained from a man aged 40-50 years in good health and CMV-seropositive. The sequenced material came from PBMCs.

The CDR3 here reads CSASSGDGYTF. The nucleotides read TGCAGCGCTAGCAGCGGGGATGGCTACACCTTC. Recombination connected TRBV29-1 to TRBJ1-2, with no D gene named confidently. CDR1 is given as SQVTM and CDR2 as ANQGSEA, both from the germline V gene. Deletion took 7 bases off V and 6 bases off J, with a span of 12 bases between the germline ends. Measured from the cysteine to the phenylalanine, the CDR3 is 11 residues long. The kept DNA is CDR3 alone, 33 bases in frame from the first base.